The 2 T cell receptor beta chains below come from one sample, sequenced in a study of spatial heterogeneity in lung cancer. TCRdb processed the 5' RACE reads anew with MiXCR; each CDR3 protein has one entry. The sample records almost 75,000 distinct CDR3 sequences, about an eighth being singletons. Sample time point: sample taken at primary tumor resection. The study sequenced unsorted whole RNA from tumor, nontumor lung or frozen PBMC. Sequenced material: PBMCs, taken at surgery. These receptors all stem from a male donor with early-stage non-small cell lung cancer.

Written as DNA, the CDR3 is TGTGCCAGCAAGGACGCCAACTCCTACAATGAGCAGTTCTTC. It yields the protein CASKDANSYNEQFF. The chain recombines TRBV5-5 with TRBJ2-1; D is uncertain. Germline V gene data show CDR1 as SGHKS and CDR2 as YYEKEE (reference sequence). The CDR3 contains 14 residues. V lost 6 bases, J lost 0 bases, and 10 bases lay in between.

J is TRBJ2-7 and V is TRBV7-3, with D possibly being TRBD1 or TRBD2 (5 bases each). The germline V and J ends were trimmed by 5 bases and 5 bases, with 16 bases remaining between them. The germline V gene encodes CDR1 SGHTA and CDR2 FQGTGA. The CDR3 totals 14 residues. DNA for the CDR3: TGTGCCAGCAGCAATCGGGGCCCCGCCGACGAGCAGTACTTC. Amino acid sequence: CASSNRGPADEQYF.